Listed below are T cell receptor beta chains from one sample, sequenced in a study of cytomegalovirus exposure and HLA in healthy donors. TCRdb keeps only in-frame clones here, not all; method: immunoSEQ multiplex PCR. Altogether about 140,000 clones are present, 80% to 90% being singletons, with the ten largest covering roughly 3%. Sequencing input: PBMCs. These receptor sequences come from a man younger than 35 in good health and CMV-seronegative. Both conserved end residues are part of each CDR3. A D gene is named only where the DNA matches it firmly. The size entry is marked missing in some rows and otherwise reads once, few, many or a size class.

clone_size	v_call	j_call	cdr3_length	d_call	cdr3_aa	cdr3_nt
NA	TRBV6-5	TRBJ1-3	15	NA	CASSYAQGTGNTIYF	TGTGCCAGCAGTTACGCCCAGGGGACTGGAAACACCATATATTTT
NA	TRBV5-1	TRBJ2-3	15	TRBD2	CASSQDGGVTDTQYF	TGCGCCAGCAGCCAAGATGGGGGGGTAACAGATACGCAGTATTTT
NA	TRBV10-2	TRBJ1-1	14	NA	CASRVTGPNTEAFF	TGCGCCAGCAGAGTTACAGGGCCGAACACTGAAGCTTTCTTT
NA	TRBV4-3	TRBJ2-7	14	NA	CASSPGKTAGEQYF	TGCGCCAGCAGCCCGGGGAAGACAGCGGGCGAGCAGTACTTC
NA	TRBV27	TRBJ1-1	16	TRBD1	CASSLYGQGSNTEAFF	TGTGCCAGCAGTTTATACGGACAGGGATCGAACACTGAAGCTTTCTTT
NA	TRBV10-3	TRBJ1-5	15	TRBD1	CAISVGTVSNQPQHF	TGTGCCATCAGTGTCGGGACAGTGAGCAATCAGCCCCAGCATTTT
NA	TRBV5-1	TRBJ1-2	12	NA	CASRVTGFGYTF	TGCGCCAGCCGGGTTACAGGGTTCGGCTACACCTTC
NA	TRBV5-1	TRBJ2-7	15	TRBD1	CASSAKTGADYEQYF	TGCGCCAGCAGCGCTAAGACAGGGGCAGACTACGAGCAGTACTTC
NA	TRBV5-6	TRBJ1-2	13	NA	CASSFISEHGYTF	TGTGCCAGCAGCTTTATTTCGGAGCATGGCTACACCTTC
NA	TRBV2	TRBJ2-1	15	TRBD2	CASNRGLAGGEVGFF	TGTGCCAGCAATAGGGGACTAGCGGGAGGGGAGGTCGGGTTCTTC
NA	TRBV29-1	TRBJ1-3	13	NA	CSVASTVGNTIYF	TGCAGCGTTGCCTCCACAGTTGGAAACACCATATATTTT
once	TRBV2	TRBJ1-3	15	NA	CASNGASGGGNTIYF	TGTGCCAGCAATGGGGCGTCAGGAGGGGGAAACACCATATATTTT
NA	TRBV6-6	TRBJ2-7	14	NA	CASSSPSRPMEQYF	TGTGCCAGCAGTTCCCCCTCTCGTCCTATGGAGCAGTACTTC
NA	TRBV6-4	TRBJ1-2	14	NA	CASSDSGEGRGYTF	TGTGCCAGCAGTGACTCCGGAGAGGGCAGGGGCTACACCTTC
NA	TRBV5-1	TRBJ2-3	17	TRBD2	CASSLLAGDTSTDTQYF	TGCGCCAGCAGCTTGCTAGCGGGGGACACTAGCACAGATACGCAGTATTTT
NA	TRBV29-1	TRBJ1-4	12	NA	CSVEQASEKLFF	TGCAGCGTTGAACAGGCTTCTGAAAAACTGTTTTTT